Here is one TCR beta chain with its context. Antigen specificity is unknown. Amplification targeted the TCR beta CDR3 regions, with RNA transcripts as the source material. Second-round multiplex PCR followed a first-round RT-PCR using HTBI primers. TCRdb passed the multiplex PCR reads through MiXCR, listing each CDR3 protein once. The repertoire holds 150,000 or so distinct CDR3 sequences, more than 30% seen once, with under 7% in the top ten. This CDR3 is 14 amino acids long. Germline V gene data show CDR1 as SGHTA and CDR2 as FQGTGA. The ends were cut back, 0 bases at V and 10 bases at J, with 15 bases in the middle. These data belong to a study of Graves' ophthalmopathy and Graves' hyperthyroidism. Study context: At the time of initial diagnosis and before any treatment, peripheral blood was collected.

Study-level findings and limits: Detection in blood was also observed for most expanded thyroid clonotypes above 0.001 frequency.

Other autoimmune diseases, uncontrolled infections, pregnancy or lactation ruled patients out of participation. The sequencing sample was made of peripheral blood. This chain connects TRBV7-3 to TRBJ1-2; D is unresolved. The sequence derives from a woman aged 40 to 50 with Graves' ophthalmopathy. This CDR3 is CASSLTSLSGLYTF. The DNA for the CDR3 is TGTGCCAGCAGCTTAACGTCCCTCTCCGGGCTCTACACCTTC.